This T cell receptor beta chain is drawn from a study of blood T cell repertoires in COVID-19. The protocol was immunoSEQ multiplex PCR, while the TCRdb copy is restricted to in-frame clones and leaves out a portion. The sample yields 140,000 to 150,000 clones, 80% to 90% seen once. Germline V gene sequence: CDR1 MDHEN, CDR2 SYDVKM. The CDR3 sequence is 11 residues long. This clone has only one observation. The chain joins TRBV28 to TRBJ1-1; no reliable D call. The sequenced material came from peripheral blood. This receptor was taken from a woman between 50 and 59 years old with acute or convalescent COVID-19. CDR3 nucleotide sequence: TGTGTCTGTACGGGGAACACTGAAGCTTTCTTT. Its translation: CVCTGNTEAFF.